The rows below give T cell receptor beta chains drawn from one sample of a study of long-term antiretroviral therapy in people with HIV. Sequencing used immunoSEQ multiplex PCR; TCRdb keeps in-frame clones, though not all of them. The repertoire holds fewer than 25,000 clones, roughly 94% seen once, with around 2.3% in the top ten. Sequencing used unsorted PBMCs, obtained 4.8 to 5 years after starting antiretroviral therapy. Receptors were obtained from a woman between 50 and 59 years old with HIV. The CDR3 runs from the conserved cysteine through the conserved F or W. Each record gives: clone size, V gene, J gene, D gene, CDR3 protein, CDR3 DNA. A D gene is named only where the DNA matches it firmly. Size tells how often a clone was seen (once, few, many) or the class of an expanded clone, and some rows leave it out.

.	TRBV4-2	TRBJ1-1	.	CASSQPSLQEEAFF	TGTGCCAGCAGCCAACCTTCGTTGCAGGAGGAAGCTTTCTTT
once	TRBV6-9	TRBJ2-7	.	CASSQSEYEQYF	TGTGCCAGCAGCCAGTCAGAATACGAGCAGTACTTC
.	TRBV5-5	TRBJ2-1	TRBD2	CASSLGAGGPGEQFF	TGTGCCAGCAGCTTAGGAGCGGGAGGGCCGGGTGAGCAGTTCTTC
.	TRBV27	TRBJ1-2	TRBD1	CASKRGGGSPLDGYTF	TGTGCCTCCAAGCGGGGAGGGGGCTCACCACTGGATGGCTACACCTTC
.	TRBV5-6	TRBJ2-1	TRBD2	CASSPAGAGRNNEQFF	TGTGCCAGCAGCCCCGCGGGAGCGGGACGTAACAATGAGCAGTTCTTC
.	TRBV7-6	TRBJ2-7	TRBD1	CASSPPRGEQYF	TGTGCCAGCAGCCCCCCCAGGGGGGAGCAGTACTTC
.	TRBV7-9	TRBJ1-1	.	CASSSMTANTEAFF	TGTGCCAGCAGCTCGATGACAGCCAACACTGAAGCTTTCTTT
.	TRBV10-3	TRBJ2-3	.	CAISDRGVLSTDTQYF	TGTGCCATCAGTGACAGGGGAGTACTTAGCACAGATACGCAGTATTTT
once	TRBV18	TRBJ1-5	.	CASSPTGVNQPQHF	TGTGCCAGCTCGCCGACAGGCGTCAATCAGCCCCAGCATTTT
.	TRBV28	TRBJ2-1	TRBD2	CASSFRGLAGVEQFF	TGTGCCAGCAGTTTCCGAGGGCTAGCGGGAGTTGAGCAGTTCTTC
.	TRBV7-7	TRBJ2-5	.	CASSSGPGRETQYF	TGTGCTAGCAGCTCCGGTCCAGGCCGGGAGACCCAGTACTTC
.	TRBV4-1	TRBJ2-7	TRBD2	CASSLLGTSGTYEQYF	TGCGCCAGCAGCCTCCTCGGGACTAGCGGGACCTACGAGCAGTACTTC
.	TRBV29-1	TRBJ1-1	.	CSVNGQLNTEAFF	TGCAGCGTAAACGGACAGTTGAACACTGAAGCTTTCTTT
.	TRBV2	TRBJ2-1	.	CASTMDTGEQFF	TGTGCCAGCACCATGGACACGGGAGAGCAGTTCTTC
.	TRBV11-2	TRBJ2-1	.	CASSLLPSGGISYNEQFF	TGTGCCAGCAGCTTACTACCCAGCGGAGGGATCTCCTACAATGAGCAGTTCTTC
.	TRBV7-6	TRBJ2-1	.	CASSSLGGLAASYNEQFF	TGTGCCAGCAGCTCACTCGGCGGTTTAGCGGCCTCCTACAATGAGCAGTTCTTC
.	TRBV6-6	TRBJ1-2	.	CASSDGQPTNYGYTF	TGTGCCAGCAGTGACGGACAGCCCACTAACTATGGCTACACCTTC
.	TRBV4-2	TRBJ2-7	TRBD2	CASSTSGSEQYF	TGTGCCAGCTCGACTAGCGGGAGCGAGCAGTACTTC
.	TRBV11-2	TRBJ2-2	TRBD1	CASSLKTGDESRTGELFF	TGTGCCAGCAGCCTCAAGACAGGGGACGAATCTCGCACCGGGGAGCTGTTTTTT
.	TRBV7-9	TRBJ2-1	TRBD1	CASSLWDSPMDEQFF	TGTGCCAGCAGCTTGTGGGACAGCCCTATGGATGAGCAGTTCTTC
.	TRBV7-2	TRBJ2-7	.	CASSLFYEQYF	TGTGCCAGCAGCCTATTTTACGAGCAGTACTTC
medium-sized	TRBV19	TRBJ2-3	.	CATRKTDTQYF	TGTGCCACAAGAAAGACAGATACGCAGTATTTT
.	TRBV7-2	TRBJ2-3	.	CASSLDRDSTDTQYF	TGTGCCAGCAGCTTAGACCGGGACAGCACAGATACGCAGTATTTT
.	TRBV5-4	TRBJ2-5	.	CASSLERSQGETQYF	TGTGCCAGCAGCTTGGAGCGTTCGCAGGGCGAGACCCAGTACTTC
.	TRBV5-1	TRBJ2-7	.	CASSLLGGESSYEQYF	TGCGCCAGCAGCTTGTTGGGGGGCGAGAGCTCCTACGAGCAGTACTTC
once	TRBV19	TRBJ2-7	TRBD2	CASSIYSGASYEQYF	TGTGCCAGTAGTATATATAGCGGGGCTTCCTACGAGCAGTACTTC
.	TRBV15	TRBJ2-6	.	CATSRDSGANVLTF	TGTGCCACCAGCAGAGACTCTGGGGCCAACGTCCTGACTTTC
.	TRBV5-1	TRBJ1-4	.	CASSLYPGPEKLFF	TGCGCCAGCAGCTTATACCCGGGTCCTGAAAAACTGTTTTTT
.	TRBV18	TRBJ2-1	TRBD2	CASSPQSGRYNEQFF	TGTGCCAGCTCACCCCAAAGCGGGAGGTACAATGAGCAGTTCTTC